Listed below are T cell receptor beta chains from one sample, sequenced in a study of beta chain features in type 1 diabetes. Clones were read by immunoSEQ multiplex PCR, and TCRdb kept only the in-frame ones, dropping some. Among about 160,000 clones listed, approximately 8% were seen once. Specimen: central memory CD4+ T cells from blood. These TCRs come from a woman in her thirties or forties with type 1 diabetes. The CDR3 runs from the conserved cysteine through the conserved F or W. A D gene is named only where the DNA matches it firmly. Expanded clones are given a class, and other clones once, few, many or no size at all.

J	size	length	D	V	DNA	CDR3
TRBJ1-1	once	13	NA	TRBV11-2	TGTGCCAGCAGCTTCCCCCCCGACACTGAAGCTTTCTTT	CASSFPPDTEAFF
TRBJ2-1	NA	12	NA	TRBV28	TGTGCCAGCAGTTTCCAGTACAATGAGCAGTTCTTC	CASSFQYNEQFF
TRBJ1-2	NA	13	NA	TRBV7-2	TGTGCCAGCAGCTTAGCCCCTCTCTATGGCTACACCTTC	CASSLAPLYGYTF
TRBJ2-3	NA	15	NA	TRBV5-1	TGCGCCAGCAGCCTGTCAAGCGGAAGCACAGATACGCAGTATTTT	CASSLSSGSTDTQYF
TRBJ1-2	NA	13	TRBD1	TRBV6-5	TGTGCCATCAGAGGGACAGGGGGCTATGGCTACACCTTC	CAIRGTGGYGYTF
TRBJ1-2	NA	14	NA	TRBV2	TGTGCCAGCAGTGAAAGGAGACGGGACTATGGCTACACCTTC	CASSERRRDYGYTF
TRBJ2-7	few	11	NA	TRBV13	TGTGCCAGCAGCTCTGACAGCGAGCAGTACTTC	CASSSDSEQYF
TRBJ2-3	NA	14	TRBD1	TRBV5-1	TGCGCCAGCGGGGGACAGGGGGCCGCAGATACGCAGTATTTT	CASGGQGAADTQYF
TRBJ2-2	NA	15	NA	TRBV9	TGTGCCAGCAGCGTAGCCCCTACCAACACCGGGGAGCTGTTTTTT	CASSVAPTNTGELFF
TRBJ2-6	few	18	NA	TRBV14	TGTGCCAGCAGCCACCGGTCGTCTCCTTTCTCTGGGGCCAACGTCCTGACTTTC	CASSHRSSPFSGANVLTF
TRBJ1-4	NA	14	NA	TRBV28	TGTGCCAGCAGTTTATTCCAGGGATGGGAAAAACTGTTTTTT	CASSLFQGWEKLFF
TRBJ2-6	NA	11	NA	TRBV20-1	TGCAGTGCTAGAGTTGGAGAGGTCCTGACTTTC	CSARVGEVLTF
TRBJ2-1	many	14	NA	TRBV28	TGTGCCAGCAGTTGGACTACCCCTGAGACTGAGCAGTTCTTC	CASSWTTPETEQFF
TRBJ1-2	NA	14	NA	TRBV5-1	TGCGCCAGCAGCTTCGGGTCTGAAAAAGGTGGCTACACCTTC	CASSFGSEKGGYTF
TRBJ2-5	few	13	NA	TRBV4-2	TGTGCCAGCAGCCACCCCGGGGAGGAGACCCAGTACTTC	CASSHPGEETQYF
TRBJ2-7	NA	15	NA	TRBV5-4	TGTGCCAGCATTCCATCCCCCGGGGTCGAAGACGAGCAGTACTTC	CASIPSPGVEDEQYF
TRBJ2-7	NA	14	TRBD2	TRBV11-2	TGTGCCAGCAGAGTTCTAGCGGGATCCGGCGAGCAGTACTTC	CASRVLAGSGEQYF
TRBJ2-6	NA	16	NA	TRBV5-6	TGTGCCAGCAGCCTAACCTACAGGACTGGGGCCAACGTCCTGACTTTC	CASSLTYRTGANVLTF
TRBJ2-1	NA	16	TRBD2	TRBV19	TGTGCCAGTAGTTCCCCGGGACTAGCGGGAGTCGGTGAGCAGTTCTTC	CASSSPGLAGVGEQFF
TRBJ2-5	NA	14	TRBD2	TRBV7-3	TGTGCCAGCAGCTCTTTAGCGGGAGGAGAGACCCAGTACTTC	CASSSLAGGETQYF
TRBJ2-7	few	12	NA	TRBV30	TGTGCCTGGACCCCCAGCTCCTACGAGCAGTACTTC	CAWTPSSYEQYF
TRBJ2-1	NA	14	TRBD2	TRBV4-2	TGTGCCAGCAGCCAAGGGACTAGGACAAAGGAGCAGTTCTTC	CASSQGTRTKEQFF
TRBJ2-3	NA	13	NA	TRBV11-3	TGTGCCAGCAGCTTAGTTTCAGGCGATACGCAGTATTTT	CASSLVSGDTQYF
TRBJ2-1	NA	16	TRBD2	TRBV7-9	TGTGCCAGCAGCTTAAAGGCGGGAGGCTTAGGAAATGAGCAGTTCTTC	CASSLKAGGLGNEQFF
TRBJ1-2	NA	17	NA	TRBV4-2	TGTGCCAGCAGCCAAGAGCGTCGGTTTACGCCTAACTATGGCTACACCTTC	CASSQERRFTPNYGYTF
TRBJ1-5	NA	13	NA	TRBV19	TGTGCCAGTAGTTCGACCAGGGATCAGCCCCAGCATTTT	CASSSTRDQPQHF
TRBJ1-1	many	14	TRBD1	TRBV6-5	TGTGCCAGCAGACGCGGACAGGCGAACACTGAAGCTTTCTTT	CASRRGQANTEAFF
TRBJ2-7	many	11	NA	TRBV28	TGTGCCAGTACTGCATATGCCGAGCAGTACTTC	CASTAYAEQYF
TRBJ2-1	many	15	NA	TRBV27	TGTGCCAGCTCCGCCGGGCGGGGGCTATACAATGAGCAGTTCTTC	CASSAGRGLYNEQFF
TRBJ1-4	NA	13	NA	TRBV30	TGTGCCTGGAGAGTACAGGGAACGGAAAAACTGTTTTTT	CAWRVQGTEKLFF
TRBJ1-1	NA	18	TRBD1	TRBV27	TGTGCCAGCACCCGGCACGTCCCGGGACAGGGTAAGGACACTGAAGCTTTCTTT	CASTRHVPGQGKDTEAFF
TRBJ1-4	NA	13	NA	TRBV29-1	TGCAGCGTTGCCCCCAATAGTGCTGGAAAACTGTTTTTT	CSVAPNSAGKLFF
TRBJ2-5	few	15	NA	TRBV18	TGTGCCAGCTCACCACCGGGGCGGTTGGGGGAGACCCAGTACTTC	CASSPPGRLGETQYF
TRBJ1-1	few	15	TRBD1	TRBV9	TGTGCCAGCAGCCCCCAGGGACAGCAGAACACTGAAGCTTTCTTT	CASSPQGQQNTEAFF
TRBJ2-3	NA	17	TRBD2	TRBV9	TGTGCCAGCAGCTTAGGACTAGCGGGGGCGTCTCAAGATACGCAGTATTTT	CASSLGLAGASQDTQYF
TRBJ2-6	NA	16	NA	TRBV5-6	TGTGCCAGCAGCCCCAGAGGAGTCTCTGGGGCCAACGTCCTGACTTTC	CASSPRGVSGANVLTF
TRBJ2-5	NA	16	NA	TRBV4-3	TGCGCCAGCAGCCAAGATCCCGGACACCTATGGGGGACCCAGTACTTC	CASSQDPGHLWGTQYF
TRBJ1-1	few	14	NA	TRBV28	TGTGCCAGCAGTTTTCTACCCCAGAACACTGAAGCTTTCTTT	CASSFLPQNTEAFF
TRBJ2-7	few	14	TRBD1	TRBV5-1	TGCGCCAGCAGTTCGACAGGGGCCTCCTACGAGCAGTACTTC	CASSSTGASYEQYF
TRBJ2-1	few	16	TRBD2	TRBV5-4	TGTGCCAGCAGCTACCAGCGGGAGGGAAGCTACAATGAGCAGTTCTTC	CASSYQREGSYNEQFF
TRBJ2-2	few	14	TRBD2	TRBV14	TGTGCCAGCAGGGGACTAGCACGCACCGGGGAGCTGTTTTTT	CASRGLARTGELFF